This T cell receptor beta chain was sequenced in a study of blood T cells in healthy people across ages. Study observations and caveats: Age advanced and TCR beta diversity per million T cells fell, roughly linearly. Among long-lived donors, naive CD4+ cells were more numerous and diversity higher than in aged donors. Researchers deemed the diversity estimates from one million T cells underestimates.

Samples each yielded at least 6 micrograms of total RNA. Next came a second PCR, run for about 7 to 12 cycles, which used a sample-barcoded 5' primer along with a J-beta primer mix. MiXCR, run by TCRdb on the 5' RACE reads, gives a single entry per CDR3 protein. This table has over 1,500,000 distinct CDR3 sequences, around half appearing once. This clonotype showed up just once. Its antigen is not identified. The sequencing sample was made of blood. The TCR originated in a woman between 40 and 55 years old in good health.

CDR3 DNA: TGTGCCACCAGTGACCCTAGCGGGGGAAGCTCCTACAATGAGCAGTACTTC. Translation gives CATSDPSGGSSYNEQYF. The chain combines TRBV24-1 with TRBJ2-7, with TRBD2 matching over 10 bases. CDR1 is KGHDR and CDR2 is SFDVKD in the germline V gene. V shed 4 bases, J shed 7 bases, and the junction held 15 bases outside the gene matches. The CDR3 is 17 residues long.